This TCR beta chain comes out of a study of OX40 agonist ivuxolimab in advanced cancers. Study background: Dose-escalation patients were diagnosed with hepatocellular carcinoma, melanoma, renal cell cancer or head and neck cancer. Study-wide results and limits: Several nonresponders also turned out to have low normalized T-cell clonal expansion. The average count of expanded clones was higher among CD8+ T cells than among CD4+.

This table comes from immunoSEQ multiplex PCR, and its TCRdb copy is limited to in-frame clones, with some not included. The sample lists around 95,000 clones; more than 75% were seen once. Sampling times: baseline, cycle 4 day 1, cycle 7 day 1. V trimming: 1 base; J trimming: 7 bases; junction bases outside the gene matches: 7. CDR3 size: 14 residues. From germline, CDR1 is GTSNPN and CDR2 SVGIG (reference sequence). For this clone: Its antigen is as yet unknown. This sample includes further DNA sequences coding for the same CDR3.

Specimen: CD4+ or CD8+ T cells sorted from blood, collected in a trial of the OX40 agonist ivuxolimab. The clonotype comes from an adult with an advanced solid tumor such as melanoma, head and neck, liver or kidney cancer. The chain uses TRBV30 and TRBJ2-7; 10 bases map to TRBD1. The CDR3 nucleotides are TGTGCCTGGAGTGGTGGGACAGGGGTGGGTGAGCAGTACTTC. This encodes CAWSGGTGVGEQYF.